What follows are 4 T cell receptor beta chains derived from one specimen sequenced in a study of PD-L1 blockade in urothelial cancer. The assay was immunoSEQ multiplex PCR, and TCRdb's table has in-frame clones only and misses some. This sample has about 80,000 clones; roughly 90% occur once, and the top ten carry roughly 6.1%. The source material was PBMCs, sampled around atezolizumab (anti-PD-L1) treatment. The receptors were sampled from a woman aged 70 to 79 with urothelial cancer.

V gene TRBV5-1 combines with J gene TRBJ2-5, with D unresolved. Germline V gene data show CDR1 as SGHRS and CDR2 as YFSETQ. The CDR3 covers 13 residues. V was pared by 4 bases and J by 0 bases, with 7 bases between. CDR3: CASSPRYQETQYF. The CDR3, as DNA: TGCGCCAGCAGCCCACGGTACCAAGAGACCCAGTACTTC.

The chain links TRBV6-1 to TRBJ2-7; 9 bases match TRBD2. V was clipped by 4 bases and J by 5 bases; unmatched bases: 12. Germline V gives CDR1 MNHNS, CDR2 SASEGT. The CDR3 consists of 16 residues. CDR3 DNA: TGTGCCAGCAGTGCTTCCCGGTCTAGCGGGATAAACGAGCAGTACTTC. It translates to CASSASRSSGINEQYF.

V usage is TRBV27 and J usage is TRBJ2-5, with 7 bases that match TRBD1. CDR1 and CDR2 from the germline V gene are MNHEY and SMNVEV (reference sequence). The CDR3 loop spans 15 amino acids. Unmatched junction bases numbered 4, after V lost 2 bases and J lost 1 base. The CDR3 sequence: CASSLAGGPQETQYF. The CDR3 DNA is TGTGCCAGCAGTTTAGCAGGGGGACCCCAAGAGACCCAGTACTTC.

This clone was seen just once. The V and J genes are TRBV29-1 and TRBJ1-1; D is unresolved. The V end lost 7 bases, the J end lost 2 bases, and 14 bases lay between the germline ends. The CDR3 consists of 13 residues. Germline CDR1 SQVTM, CDR2 ANQGSEA. CDR3 DNA: TGCAGCGGTGCGCGAGGAGGAAACACTGAAGCTTTCTTT. It codes for CSGARGGNTEAFF.